The clone carrying this T cell receptor beta chain was picked up a small number of times. Its matching antigen is unknown. Time point given: newly diagnosed GD, antithyroid drugs for less than 3 months. PBMC-extracted RNA yielded the TCR library. Germline V gene sequence: CDR1 MNHNS, CDR2 SASEGT. V was cut by 1 base and J by 13 bases, with 11 bases left in between. The CDR3 length is 13 residues. These data come from a study of regulatory T cells in long-lasting Graves disease. General study points: TRBV28, TRBJ1-2 and TRBJ2-5 were favored in persistent disease. Persistent Graves' disease cases displayed lower TCR diversity than newly diagnosed ones.

Construction of TCR beta libraries relied on iRepertoire HTBI primers and on Arm-PCR targeting CDR3 regions. TCRdb used MiXCR to reprocess the multiplex PCR reads, holding one entry per CDR3 protein. The table records around 250,000 distinct CDR3 sequences, roughly 21% of them present only once. The genes are TRBV6-1 and TRBJ1-6; no clear D gene. Sequenced here: peripheral blood mononuclear cells (PBMCs), sampled at new diagnosis, from a patient treated with antithyroid drugs. The source of this sequence is a female donor with Graves disease. The CDR3 bases are TGTGCCAGCAGTGAAGAGCCACCGGGCCCCCTCCACTTT. Its protein product is CASSEEPPGPLHF.